The 14 T cell receptor beta chains in this list originate from one sample, sequenced in a study of early T cells in non-severe SARS-CoV-2 infection. MiXCR, run by TCRdb on the 5' RACE reads, gives a single entry per CDR3 protein. This table holds just under 60,000 distinct CDR3 sequences, under 10% found once. Sample: whole blood. These TCRs come from an adult who was a healthcare worker with PCR-confirmed SARS-CoV-2 infection or an uninfected control (not recorded which).

This clonotype showed up many times. This chain links TRBV20-1 with TRBJ2-1, with 11 nucleotides matching TRBD2. The germline CDR1 and CDR2 sequences are DFQATT and SNEGSKA (reference sequence). The CDR3 spans 15 residues. V lost 0 bases to trimming and J lost 5 bases; unmatched junction nucleotides: 3. The CDR3 loop is CSAREGLAGHNEQFF. The CDR3 nucleotides are TGCAGTGCTAGAGAAGGACTAGCGGGCCACAATGAGCAGTTCTTC.

In its sample, this clonotype was seen a few times. CDR3 in amino acids: CASSLFSGSSYNEQFF. DNA of the CDR3: TGTGCCAGCAGCCTCTTTAGCGGGAGCTCCTACAATGAGCAGTTCTTC. The chain recombines TRBV14 with TRBJ2-1; 9 bases fit TRBD2. V lost 4 bases to trimming and J lost 0 bases; unmatched junction nucleotides: 4. CDR1 and CDR2 from the germline V gene are SGHDN and FVKESK. This CDR3 has 16 residues.

In its sample, this clonotype was seen a few times. The chain links TRBV20-1 to TRBJ2-7, with 7 bases matching TRBD1. The CDR3 covers 14 residues. Trimming took 5 bases from V and 2 from J; bases not matched to a gene: 9. Germline V CDR1 and CDR2: DFQATT, SNEGSKA (reference sequence). The CDR3 sequence is CSAEGTAFTYEQYF. In DNA form, the CDR3 reads TGCAGTGCTGAAGGGACAGCGTTTACCTACGAGCAGTACTTC.

This clonotype was detected ten times or more. The chain couples TRBV30 to TRBJ2-5, with D perhaps matching TRBD2 (6 bases). Per the germline V gene, CDR1 is GTSNPN and CDR2 is SVGIG (reference sequence). CDR3 length equals 13 residues. Trimming left V 2 bases short and J 5 bases short, with 12 bases between. For the CDR3, the DNA is TGTGCCTGGAGTCCGGGACTGTCGGAGACCCAGTACTTC. Residues: CAWSPGLSETQYF.

Ten or more counts support this clonotype. V gene TRBV28 combines with J gene TRBJ1-4; no reliable D call. V was cut by 0 bases and J by 0 bases, with 8 bases left in between. The germline V gene encodes CDR1 MDHEN and CDR2 SYDVKM. The CDR3 covers 16 residues. The CDR3 coding sequence is TGTGCCAGCAGTTTATGGATATCCGCAACTAATGAAAAACTGTTTTTT. Translated: CASSLWISATNEKLFF.

V is TRBV7-2 and J is TRBJ2-3; perhaps TRBD2 as D (5 bases). This CDR3 has 12 residues. The germline V gene has CDR1 SGHTA and CDR2 FQGNSA. The germline V and J ends were trimmed by 5 bases and 10 bases, with 13 bases remaining between them. CDR3 sequence: CASSPTTGAQYF. The CDR3 region has the DNA TGTGCCAGCAGCCCAACTACCGGGGCGCAGTATTTT.

This clonotype was found a few times. The J gene is TRBJ1-1, the V gene TRBV6-1; D remains ambiguous. V lost 4 bases and J 0 bases, leaving 12 bases between the germline ends. The V gene's germline CDR1 is MNHNS and CDR2 SASEGT. The CDR3 has 15 amino acids. CDR3 residues: CASSGSRRLNTEAFF. Written as DNA, the CDR3 is TGTGCCAGCAGTGGCTCCAGGAGACTGAACACTGAAGCTTTCTTT.

The chain recombines TRBV10-3 with TRBJ2-7; 8 bases map to TRBD2. Germline loops: CDR1 ENHRY, CDR2 SYGVKD. J was trimmed by 5 bases and V by 7 bases; bases with no gene match: 10. This CDR3 spans 14 amino acids. CDR3 coding DNA: TGTGCCATCAAAGGGGGACTAGATCGACACGAGCAGTACTTC. Residues: CAIKGGLDRHEQYF.

This clonotype was seen ten or more times. V gene TRBV6-5 combines with J gene TRBJ1-5; 10 bases agree with TRBD1. V shed 6 bases and J 7 bases; nucleotides not matched to a gene: 9. In germline, CDR1 is MNHEY, CDR2 SVGAGI. The CDR3 has 15 amino acids. The CDR3 is CASSRTGGPEQPQHF. CDR3 bases: TGTGCCAGCAGCCGGACAGGGGGTCCAGAACAGCCCCAGCATTTT.

This clonotype has a count of ten or more. This sequence joins TRBV6-1 and TRBJ2-5, with D unresolved. Germline CDR1 is MNHNS and CDR2 is SASEGT. V lost 5 bases and J lost 1, with 8 bases in between. The CDR3 runs 13 residues. CDR3 amino acids: CASSRDLQETQYF. The CDR3 bases are TGTGCCAGCAGTAGGGATCTCCAAGAGACCCAGTACTTC.

By proportion, this clonotype is medium-sized. This chain connects TRBV3-1 to TRBJ2-3; D is possibly TRBD2 (5 bases). This CDR3 comprises 15 residues. Per germline, CDR1 LGHDT and CDR2 YNNKEL (reference sequence). With 1 base removed from V and 0 bases from J, the gap between germline ends came to 8 bases. CDR3 sequence (DNA): TGTGCCAGCAGCCAAGGTAGCGCCAGCACAGATACGCAGTATTTT. It encodes CASSQGSASTDTQYF.

There are a few counts of this clonotype. V usage is TRBV6-6 and J usage is TRBJ2-2; tentatively, D is TRBD2 (6 bases). The CDR3 contains 14 residues. V was cut by 5 bases and J by 4 bases, with 11 bases left in between. Germline CDR1 reads MNHNY; CDR2 reads SVGAGI (reference sequence). In DNA form, the CDR3 reads TGTGCCAGCAGTGAGACTAGTGGCACCGGGGAGCTGTTTTTT. It specifies CASSETSGTGELFF.

This clonotype has a handful of counts. This sequence joins TRBV5-4 and TRBJ2-6; TRBD2 might be the D (5 bases). The V and J ends lost 4 bases and 1 base respectively, with 12 bases between them. Germline V gene lookup returns CDR1 SGHNT and CDR2 YYREEE (reference sequence). The CDR3 is made up of 16 amino acids. The CDR3 region is CASSPPPGSGANVLTF. CDR3 nucleotide sequence: TGTGCCAGCAGCCCGCCCCCGGGATCTGGGGCCAACGTCCTGACTTTC.

The table lists this clonotype with a few counts. This rearrangement joins TRBV21-1 to TRBJ2-5; the D segment call TRBD2 is taken from the table without a DNA check. TRBV21-1 is labeled a pseudogene. This CDR3 has 16 residues. DNA of the CDR3: TGTGCCAGCAGCGGATGCCCGACCCTCACAATGGAGACCCAGTACTTC. The encoded protein is CASSGCPTLTMETQYF.